This T cell receptor beta chain was recovered during a study of shared clonotypes between healthy human individuals. At the level of the study: Three plates were used per donor for CD4 naive, three for CD4 memory, two for CD8 naive and one for CD8 memory. Overall study results and limits: Estimated richness was generally greater in naive than memory subsets. Clonotypes which were not shared had lower generation probabilities than clonotypes that all four donors shared.

For sorted subsets, about 0.2 ug DNA per replicate equaled roughly 30,000 T cell genomes. Sequencing was performed with immunoSEQ multiplex PCR; in TCRdb, only in-frame clones are kept and a portion is missing. The sample lists 2 million to 3 million clones; roughly 93% were seen once. The germline gives CDR1 SGHAT, CDR2 FQNNGV. The CDR3 covers 18 residues. Losses at the gene ends were 6 bases for V and 4 bases for J; bases not matched to a gene: 15. The count of this clone is one. Its antigen is unknown. The chain is built from TRBV11-2 and TRBJ2-2; TRBD1 aligns across 9 bases. The TCR sequence derives from a man between 18 and 35 years old in good health. Some clones in this sample may be carry-over from other donors' samples. Material: naive CD4+ T cells from PBMCs. Specified subset: CD45RA+ positively selected. CDR3 amino acids: CASSRAFRDRVPTGELFF. The CDR3 DNA reads TGTGCCAGCAGTCGAGCCTTCAGGGACAGGGTTCCCACCGGGGAGCTGTTTTTT.